This T cell receptor beta chain was recovered during a study of identical twins (dated by TCRdb to 2016 to 2017). Context from the whole study: To test whether fetal clonotypes persist, the study used deep sequencing on TCR alpha and beta repertoires from monozygotic twins, unrelated adults of various ages, and cord blood. Replicate twin experiments were performed at different times using different library preparation protocols to rule out contamination. What the research found in general, with its limitations: Out-of-frame TCR alpha sequences shared between twins showed an excess of low generation-probability sequences compared with coincidental sharing between unrelated individuals. Zero-insertion analyses could be partly confounded by invariant T cells such as MAIT and iNKT, though diverse VJ usage argued against such confounding for most clonotypes. Fewer insertions were carried by abundant cord blood beta clonotypes; a weaker similar trend was observed in young adult naive repertoires, while no such trend was observed in memory repertoires. Because the same donors could not be followed over many years, the conclusions depended on cross-sectional statistical analysis. Recombination models systematically underestimated out-of-frame TCR alpha sharing in monozygotic twins but agreed with sharing between unrelated individuals. The excess sharing between twins in beta out-of-frame sequences was weaker because fewer shared sequences reduced the signal-to-noise ratio.

Receptors were amplified or captured by 5' RACE. The sequencer listed for this sample is Illumina HiSeq 2000. Template switching introduced a universal primer binding site; the final cDNA contained a unique molecular identifier, enabling accurate counting of TCR cDNA molecules. First-strand cDNA for TCR alpha and beta chains was synthesized from specific primers in the conserved constant-segment region. Each cDNA library was double barcoded, with a SMART-Mk sample barcode plus Illumina barcodes, to control for contamination. TruSeq adapter sequences and Illumina sample barcodes were added in two successive PCR steps. Sequencing of the TCR alpha and beta cDNA libraries was done on the Illumina HiSeq platform using custom primers. Processing in the source paper ran as follows. Unique molecular identifiers were extracted from raw reads with MiGEC, and CDR3 positions were determined with MiXCR. Recombination models were inferred per individual with the repgenHMM and IGoR tools using an EM algorithm. Shared clonotypes were analyzed with the tcR package in R, and sharing was normalized by the product of cloneset sizes. Out-of-frame nonproductive sequences were analyzed to study raw recombination free of thymic and clonal selection effects. TCRdb trimmed the raw reads at Q25, called clones with MiXCR and kept productive beta chains. Identical CDR3 protein sequences are pooled into one entry, listed with their most common genes and DNA. TCRdb's processing, not the study's, gives the V and J calls here. Present in this sample are fewer than 250,000 distinct CDR3 sequences, 7.5% of which were seen just once. Just under 2% of the sample goes to the ten largest clones.

In this sample, this clonotype turned up a few times. Its antigen remains unidentified. It has no much larger one-base neighbor in the sample; base qualities were not kept. Every donor was a healthy Caucasian. Three pairs of female monozygotic twins, all aged roughly 18 to 29 years, were included in the twin cohort. Using Miltenyi CD45RO+ enrichment and human naive T-cell isolation kits, memory (CD45RO+) and naive T cells were isolated from PBMC. This sample also appeared in a second study, on yellow fever vaccine responses in identical twins. The second paper further reports: The T cell response to vaccination in identical twins was reported by the authors to appear partly convergent and partly personalized. Focusing on identical twins, the study followed the T cell clones that responded to the vaccine, and did so with precision.

This TCR came from a young woman in good health. Source material: memory (CD45RO+) T cells sorted from blood. The cell subset or site label, read with the paper, signifies: CD45RO+ enriched T cells.

For the CDR3, the sequence is CASSQGLAFQETQYF. The nucleotides are TGTGCCAGCAGCCAAGGGCTAGCGTTTCAAGAGACCCAGTACTTC. The chain is encoded by TRBV3-1 joined to TRBJ2-5; perhaps TRBD2 is the D gene, with 6 bases matching. Deletion took 1 base off V and 2 bases off J, with a span of 11 bases between the germline ends. The CDR3 numbers 15 residues from cysteine through phenylalanine. Just CDR3 DNA is preserved here, 45 bases in frame from base 1. Sequences LGHDT (CDR1) and YNNKEL (CDR2) are obtained from the germline V gene (reference sequence).